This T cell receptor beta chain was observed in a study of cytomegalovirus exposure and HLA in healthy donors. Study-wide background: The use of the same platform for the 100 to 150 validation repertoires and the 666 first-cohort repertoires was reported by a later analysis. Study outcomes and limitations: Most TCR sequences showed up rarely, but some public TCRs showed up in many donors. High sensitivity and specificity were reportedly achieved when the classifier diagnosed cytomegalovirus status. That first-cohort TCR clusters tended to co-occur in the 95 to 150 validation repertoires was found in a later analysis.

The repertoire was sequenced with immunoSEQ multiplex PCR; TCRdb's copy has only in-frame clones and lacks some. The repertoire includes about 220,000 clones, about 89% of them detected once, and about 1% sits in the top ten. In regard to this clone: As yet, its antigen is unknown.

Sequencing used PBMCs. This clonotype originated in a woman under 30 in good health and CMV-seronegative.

The CDR3 DNA reads TGTGCCAGCAGCCATACTATAAACGGAGTCTACGAGCAGTACTTC. Translated, it gives CASSHTINGVYEQYF. The rearrangement joins TRBV4-2 to TRBJ2-7; D unresolved. CDR1 is LGHNA and CDR2 is YNFKEQ in the germline V gene. This CDR3 spans 15 amino acids. Trimming removed 3 bases at V and 3 bases at J, with 15 bases between.